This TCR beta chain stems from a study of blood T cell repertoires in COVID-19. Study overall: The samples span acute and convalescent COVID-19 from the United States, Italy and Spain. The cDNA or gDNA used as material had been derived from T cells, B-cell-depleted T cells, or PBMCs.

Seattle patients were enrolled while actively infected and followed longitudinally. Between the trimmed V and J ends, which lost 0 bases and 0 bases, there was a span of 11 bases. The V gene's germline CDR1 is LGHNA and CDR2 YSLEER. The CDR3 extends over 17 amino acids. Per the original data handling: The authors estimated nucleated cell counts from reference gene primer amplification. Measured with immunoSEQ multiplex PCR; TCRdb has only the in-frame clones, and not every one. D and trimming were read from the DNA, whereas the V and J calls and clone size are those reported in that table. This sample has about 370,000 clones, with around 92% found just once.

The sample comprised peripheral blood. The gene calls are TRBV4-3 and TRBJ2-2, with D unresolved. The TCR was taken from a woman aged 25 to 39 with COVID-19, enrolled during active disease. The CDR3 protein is CASSQDHPGSNTGELFF. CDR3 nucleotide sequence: TGCGCCAGCAGCCAAGATCATCCCGGGTCGAACACCGGGGAGCTGTTTTTT.